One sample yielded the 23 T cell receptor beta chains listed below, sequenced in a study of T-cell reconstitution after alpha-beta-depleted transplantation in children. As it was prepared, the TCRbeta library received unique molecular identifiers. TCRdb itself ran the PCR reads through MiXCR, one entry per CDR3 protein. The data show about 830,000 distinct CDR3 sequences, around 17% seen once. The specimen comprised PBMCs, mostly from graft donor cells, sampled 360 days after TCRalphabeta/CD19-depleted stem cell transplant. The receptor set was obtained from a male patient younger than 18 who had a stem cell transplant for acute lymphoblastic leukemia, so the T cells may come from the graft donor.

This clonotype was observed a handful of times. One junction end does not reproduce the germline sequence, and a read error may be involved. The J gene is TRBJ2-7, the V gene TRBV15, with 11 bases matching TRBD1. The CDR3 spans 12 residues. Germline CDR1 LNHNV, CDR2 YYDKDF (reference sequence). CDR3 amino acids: CATSRDRGQGVF. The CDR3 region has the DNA TGTGCCACCAGCAGAGATCGGGGACAGGGGGTCTTC.

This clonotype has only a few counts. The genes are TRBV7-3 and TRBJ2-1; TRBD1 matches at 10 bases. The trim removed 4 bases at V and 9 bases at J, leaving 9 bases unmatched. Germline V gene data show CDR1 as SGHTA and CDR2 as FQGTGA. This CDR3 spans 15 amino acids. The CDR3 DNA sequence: TGTGCCAGCAGCTCTTCTGGGACAGGGGTCAGTGAGCAGTTCTTC. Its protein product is CASSSSGTGVSEQFF.

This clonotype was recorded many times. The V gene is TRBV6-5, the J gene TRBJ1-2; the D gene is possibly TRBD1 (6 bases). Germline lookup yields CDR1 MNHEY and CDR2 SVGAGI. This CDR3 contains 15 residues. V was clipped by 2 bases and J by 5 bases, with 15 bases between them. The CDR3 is CASSYTRGSGYGYTF. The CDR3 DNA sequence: TGTGCCAGCAGTTACACCAGGGGATCGGGGTATGGCTACACCTTC.

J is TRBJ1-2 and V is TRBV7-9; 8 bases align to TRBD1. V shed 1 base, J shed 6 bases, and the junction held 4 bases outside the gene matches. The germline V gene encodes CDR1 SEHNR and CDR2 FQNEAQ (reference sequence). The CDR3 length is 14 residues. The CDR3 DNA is TGTGCCAGCAGCTTAGAGTCGACAGGGGATGGCTACACCTTC. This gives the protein CASSLESTGDGYTF. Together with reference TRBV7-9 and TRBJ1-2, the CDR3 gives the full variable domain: DTGVSQNPRHKITKRGQNVTFRCDPISEHNRLYWYRQTLGQGPEFLTYFQNEAQLEKSRLLSDRFSAERPKGSFSTLEIQRTEQGDSAMYLCASSLESTGDGYTFGSGTRLTVV.

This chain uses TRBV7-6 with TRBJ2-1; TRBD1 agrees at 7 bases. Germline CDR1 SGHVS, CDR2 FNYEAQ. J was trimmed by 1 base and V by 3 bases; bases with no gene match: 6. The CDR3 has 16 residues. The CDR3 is CASSFSGTVSYNEQFF. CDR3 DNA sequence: TGTGCCAGCAGCTTCTCCGGGACAGTATCCTACAATGAGCAGTTCTTC.

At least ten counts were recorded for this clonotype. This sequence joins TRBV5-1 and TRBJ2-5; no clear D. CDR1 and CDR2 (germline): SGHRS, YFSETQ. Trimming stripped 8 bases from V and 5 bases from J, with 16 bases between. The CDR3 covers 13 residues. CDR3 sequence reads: CASNSDPRETQYF. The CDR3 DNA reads TGCGCCAGTAATTCCGATCCAAGGGAGACCCAGTACTTC.

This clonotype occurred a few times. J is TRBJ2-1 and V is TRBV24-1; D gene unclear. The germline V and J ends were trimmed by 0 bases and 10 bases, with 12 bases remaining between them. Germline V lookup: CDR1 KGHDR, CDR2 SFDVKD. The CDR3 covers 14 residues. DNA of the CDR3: TGTGCCACCAGTGATTTGCCCGCCCCTGGGGAGCAGTTCTTC. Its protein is CATSDLPAPGEQFF.

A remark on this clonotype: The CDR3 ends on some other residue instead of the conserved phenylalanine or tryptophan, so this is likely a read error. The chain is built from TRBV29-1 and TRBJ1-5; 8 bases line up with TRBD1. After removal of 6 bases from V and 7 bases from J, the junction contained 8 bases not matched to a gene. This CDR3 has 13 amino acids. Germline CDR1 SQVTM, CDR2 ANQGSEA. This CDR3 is CSVGGTGDQPQHV. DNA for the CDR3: TGCAGCGTCGGAGGGACAGGTGACCAGCCCCAGCATGTT.

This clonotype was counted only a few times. DNA of the CDR3: TGTGCCACCAGCAGAGCGGCGGGATACCAAGAGACCCAGTACTTC. This translates into CATSRAAGYQETQYF. This chain joins TRBV15 and TRBJ2-5; possibly TRBD2 for D (6 bases). The CDR3 is 15 amino acids. In germline, CDR1 is LNHNV, CDR2 YYDKDF (reference sequence). V was pared by 1 base and J by 0 bases, with 9 bases between.

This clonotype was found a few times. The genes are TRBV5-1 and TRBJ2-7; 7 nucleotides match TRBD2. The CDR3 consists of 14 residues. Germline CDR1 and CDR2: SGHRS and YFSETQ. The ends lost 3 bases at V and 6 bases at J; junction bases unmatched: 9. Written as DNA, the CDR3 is TGCGCCAGCAGCTCCCCAGTACCGGGAGGCGAGCAGTACTTC. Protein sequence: CASSSPVPGGEQYF.

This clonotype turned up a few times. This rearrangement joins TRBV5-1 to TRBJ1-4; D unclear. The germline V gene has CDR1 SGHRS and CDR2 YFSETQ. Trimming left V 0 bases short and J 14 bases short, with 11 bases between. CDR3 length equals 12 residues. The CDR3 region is CASSLAGRPLFF. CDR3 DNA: TGCGCCAGCAGCTTGGCCGGACGCCCGCTGTTTTTT.

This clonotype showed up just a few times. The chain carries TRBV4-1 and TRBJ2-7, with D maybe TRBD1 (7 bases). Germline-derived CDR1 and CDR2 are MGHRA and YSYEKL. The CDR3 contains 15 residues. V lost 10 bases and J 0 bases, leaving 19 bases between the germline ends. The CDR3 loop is CATRGETGSSYEQYF. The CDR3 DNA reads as TGCGCCACCAGGGGGGAAACGGGGAGCTCCTACGAGCAGTACTTC.

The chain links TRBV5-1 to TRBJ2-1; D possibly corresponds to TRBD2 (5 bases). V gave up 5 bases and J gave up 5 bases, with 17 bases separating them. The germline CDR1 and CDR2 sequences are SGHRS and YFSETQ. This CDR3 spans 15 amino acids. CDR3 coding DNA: TGCGCCAGCAGTCGGTACCGGACGGAGGACAATGAGCAGTTCTTC. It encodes CASSRYRTEDNEQFF. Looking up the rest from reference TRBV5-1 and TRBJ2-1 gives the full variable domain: KAGVTQTPRYLIKTRGQQVTLSCSPISGHRSVSWYQQTPGQGLQFLFEYFSETQRNKGNFPGRFSGRQFSNSRSEMNVSTLELGDSALYLCASSRYRTEDNEQFFGPGTRLTVL.

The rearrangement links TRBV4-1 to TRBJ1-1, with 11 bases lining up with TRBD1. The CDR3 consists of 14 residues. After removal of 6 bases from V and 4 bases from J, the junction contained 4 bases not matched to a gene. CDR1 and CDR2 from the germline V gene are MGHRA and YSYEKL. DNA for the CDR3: TGCGCCAGCAGACCCGGGACAGGGGGCACTGAAGCTTTCTTT. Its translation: CASRPGTGGTEAFF.

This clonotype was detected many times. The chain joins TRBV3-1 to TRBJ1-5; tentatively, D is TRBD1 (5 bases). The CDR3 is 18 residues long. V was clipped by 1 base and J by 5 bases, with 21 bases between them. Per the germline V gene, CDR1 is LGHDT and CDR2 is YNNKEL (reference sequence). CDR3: CASSQAGPTRIAHQPQHF. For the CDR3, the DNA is TGTGCCAGCAGCCAAGCAGGGCCCACACGCATAGCTCATCAGCCCCAGCATTTT.

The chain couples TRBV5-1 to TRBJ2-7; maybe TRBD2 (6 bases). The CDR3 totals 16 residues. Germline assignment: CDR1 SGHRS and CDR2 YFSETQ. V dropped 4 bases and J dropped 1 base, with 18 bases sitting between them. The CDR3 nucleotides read TGCGCCAGCAGCCGGATGGGGGGAGTGCTTTCCTACGAGCAGTACTTC. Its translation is CASSRMGGVLSYEQYF. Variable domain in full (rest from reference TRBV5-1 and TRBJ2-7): KAGVTQTPRYLIKTRGQQVTLSCSPISGHRSVSWYQQTPGQGLQFLFEYFSETQRNKGNFPGRFSGRQFSNSRSEMNVSTLELGDSALYLCASSRMGGVLSYEQYFGPGTRLTVT.

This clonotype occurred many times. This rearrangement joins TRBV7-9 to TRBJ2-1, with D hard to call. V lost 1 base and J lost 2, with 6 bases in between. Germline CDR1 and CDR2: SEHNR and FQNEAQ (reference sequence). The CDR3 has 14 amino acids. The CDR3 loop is CASSLVTAYNEQFF. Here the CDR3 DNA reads TGTGCCAGCAGCTTAGTGACGGCCTACAATGAGCAGTTCTTC.

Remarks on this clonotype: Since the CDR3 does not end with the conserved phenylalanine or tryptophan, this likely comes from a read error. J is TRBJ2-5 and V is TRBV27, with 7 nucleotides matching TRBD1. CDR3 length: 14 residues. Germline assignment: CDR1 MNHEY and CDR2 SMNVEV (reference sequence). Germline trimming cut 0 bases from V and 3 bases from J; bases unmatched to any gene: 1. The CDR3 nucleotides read TGTGCCAGCAGTTTATCGGACAGGAAAGAGACCCAGTACCTC. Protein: CASSLSDRKETQYL.

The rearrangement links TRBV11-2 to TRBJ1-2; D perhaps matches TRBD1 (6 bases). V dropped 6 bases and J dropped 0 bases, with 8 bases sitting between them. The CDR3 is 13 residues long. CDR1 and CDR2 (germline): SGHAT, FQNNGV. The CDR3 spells CASRGGANYGYTF. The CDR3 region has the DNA TGTGCCAGCAGAGGGGGAGCTAACTATGGCTACACCTTC.

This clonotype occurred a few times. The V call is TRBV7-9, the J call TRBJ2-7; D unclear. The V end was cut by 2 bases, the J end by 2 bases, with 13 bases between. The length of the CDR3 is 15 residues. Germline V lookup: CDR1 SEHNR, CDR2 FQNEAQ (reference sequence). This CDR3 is CASSLTPSQAYEQYF. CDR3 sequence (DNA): TGTGCCAGCAGCTTAACACCTAGTCAGGCCTACGAGCAGTACTTC.

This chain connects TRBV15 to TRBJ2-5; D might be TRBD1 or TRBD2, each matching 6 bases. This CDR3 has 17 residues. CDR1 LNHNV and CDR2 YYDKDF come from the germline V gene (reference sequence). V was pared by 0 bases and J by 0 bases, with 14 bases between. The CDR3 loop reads CATSRDGRRGNQETQYF. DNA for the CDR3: TGTGCCACCAGCAGAGATGGGAGGAGGGGGAACCAAGAGACCCAGTACTTC.

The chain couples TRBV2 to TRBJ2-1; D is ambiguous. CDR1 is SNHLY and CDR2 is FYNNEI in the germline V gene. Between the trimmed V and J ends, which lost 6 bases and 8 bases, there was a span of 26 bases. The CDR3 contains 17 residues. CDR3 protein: CASRNRPSAGGVHEQFF. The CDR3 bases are TGTGCCAGCAGAAATCGACCATCCGCAGGTGGGGTTCATGAGCAGTTCTTC.

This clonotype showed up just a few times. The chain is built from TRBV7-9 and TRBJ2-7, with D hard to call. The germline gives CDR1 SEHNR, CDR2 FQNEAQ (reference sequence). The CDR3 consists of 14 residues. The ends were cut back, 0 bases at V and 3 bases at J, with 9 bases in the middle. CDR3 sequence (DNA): TGTGCCAGCAGCTTAGCGCGCCTCTTCTACGAGCAGTACTTC. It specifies CASSLARLFYEQYF. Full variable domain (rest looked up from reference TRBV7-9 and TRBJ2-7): DTGVSQNPRHKITKRGQNVTFRCDPISEHNRLYWYRQTLGQGPEFLTYFQNEAQLEKSRLLSDRFSAERPKGSFSTLEIQRTEQGDSAMYLCASSLARLFYEQYFGPGTRLTVT.